The 5 T cell receptor beta chains below come from one sample, sequenced in a study of shared clonotypes between healthy human individuals. The repertoire was sequenced with immunoSEQ multiplex PCR; TCRdb's copy has only in-frame clones and lacks some. The table has millions of clones, 85% to 95% seen once. Source material: naive CD4+ T cells sorted from blood. The subset is: CD45RA+ positively selected. The receptors originated from a man between 18 and 35 years old in good health.

This chain uses TRBV5-8 with TRBJ2-4; weak D call: TRBD1 (8 bases). CDR3 length equals 16 residues. CDR1 is SGHTS and CDR2 is YDEGEE in the germline V gene. Trimming pared 4 bases from V and 6 bases from J, leaving 20 bases between. The CDR3 bases are TGTGCCAGCAGCCTAAACAGGGGGGGAGAGAGAAACATTCAGTACTTC. It encodes CASSLNRGGERNIQYF.

The rearrangement links TRBV15 to TRBJ2-3, with D hard to call. CDR1 is LNHNV and CDR2 is YYDKDF in the germline V gene (reference sequence). The CDR3 extends over 13 amino acids. The germline V and J ends were trimmed by 3 bases and 1 base, with 5 bases remaining between them. The CDR3 region is CATSRMGTDTQYF. CDR3 nucleotide sequence: TGTGCCACCAGCAGGATGGGCACAGATACGCAGTATTTT.

Turning to this clone: At one boundary the junction diverges from the germline segment, which might be a read error. The rearrangement links TRBV7-3 to TRBJ1-2, with 9 nucleotides matching TRBD1. Germline V gene sequence: CDR1 SGHTA, CDR2 FQGTGA. This CDR3 contains 13 residues. This CDR3 reads CASSLTRGQGMHF. As DNA, the CDR3 is TGTGCCAGCAGCTTAACTAGGGGACAGGGAATGCACTTC.

The V and J genes are TRBV5-1 and TRBJ2-1; 8 bases line up with TRBD1. The CDR3 has 15 amino acids. J lost 4 bases, V lost 3 bases, and 6 bases had no gene match. The germline CDR1 and CDR2 sequences are SGHRS and YFSETQ. The CDR3 coding sequence is TGCGCCAGCAGCTCGGATACAGGGGGGTACAATGAGCAGTTCTTC. Translated: CASSSDTGGYNEQFF.

As concerns this clone: The same CDR3 arises from other DNA sequences in this sample as well. The chain has TRBV18 and TRBJ2-3; 12 nucleotides agree with TRBD2. Germline values: CDR1 KGHSH, CDR2 LQKENI. J was trimmed by 4 bases and V by 3 bases; bases with no gene match: 2. There are 15 residues in the CDR3. The CDR3 DNA is TGTGCCAGCTCACCTCTAGCGGGGGGGCCAGATACGCAGTATTTT. Amino acids: CASSPLAGGPDTQYF.